The clone carrying this T cell receptor beta chain has a handful of counts. These data belong to a study of T-cell reconstitution after alpha-beta-depleted transplantation in children. Germline V gene sequence: CDR1 SGHRS, CDR2 YFSETQ. The length of the CDR3 is 15 residues. Deletions cut 1 base from V and 9 bases from J, with 17 bases between. As it was prepared, the TCRbeta library received unique molecular identifiers. TCRdb re-called the PCR reads through MiXCR, storing one row per CDR3 protein. The table lists about 830,000 distinct CDR3 sequences, around 15% of them singletons. Sequencing used PBMCs, mostly from graft donor cells, obtained 360 days after TCRalphabeta/CD19-depleted stem cell transplant. V gene TRBV5-1 combines with J gene TRBJ2-1; possibly TRBD2 for D (7 bases). The source of this sequence is a male patient between 10 and 17 years old who had a stem cell transplant for acute lymphoblastic leukemia, so the T cells may come from the graft donor. The CDR3 here is CASSLRGGGPGEQFF. The CDR3 nucleotides read TGCGCCAGCAGCTTGAGGGGGGGAGGGCCCGGTGAGCAGTTCTTC.